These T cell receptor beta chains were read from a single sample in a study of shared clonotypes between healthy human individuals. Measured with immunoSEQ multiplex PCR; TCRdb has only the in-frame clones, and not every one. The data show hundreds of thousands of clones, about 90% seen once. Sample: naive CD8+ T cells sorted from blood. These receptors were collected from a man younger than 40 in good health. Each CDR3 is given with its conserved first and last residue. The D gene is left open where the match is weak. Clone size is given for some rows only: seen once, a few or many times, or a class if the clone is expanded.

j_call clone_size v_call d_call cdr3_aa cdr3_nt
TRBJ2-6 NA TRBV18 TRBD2 CASSSGLAGDLSGANVLTF TGTGCCAGCTCATCTGGACTAGCGGGGGATCTCTCTGGGGCCAACGTCCTGACTTTC
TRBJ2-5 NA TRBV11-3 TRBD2 CASSPSGSQTQYF TGTGCCAGCAGCCCAAGCGGGAGTCAGACCCAGTACTTC
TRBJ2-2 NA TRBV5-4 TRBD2 CASSSLAGEATGELFF TGTGCCAGCAGCTCCCTAGCGGGAGAGGCTACCGGGGAGCTGTTTTTT
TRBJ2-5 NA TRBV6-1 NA CASSDFGGGETQYF TGTGCCAGCAGTGATTTTGGGGGCGGAGAGACCCAGTACTTC
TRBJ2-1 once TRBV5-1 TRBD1 CASSSLQGSDNEQFF TGCGCCAGCAGCTCCTTACAGGGGAGTGACAATGAGCAGTTCTTC
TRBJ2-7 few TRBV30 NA CAWSVPTIYEQYF TGTGCCTGGAGTGTCCCTACGATCTACGAGCAGTACTTC
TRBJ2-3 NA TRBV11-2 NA CASSLRTSSTDTQYF TGTGCCAGCAGCTTACGGACTTCTAGCACAGATACGCAGTATTTT
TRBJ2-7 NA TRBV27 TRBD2 CASRSGTSDTPYEQYF TGTGCCAGCAGGTCCGGGACTAGCGATACCCCCTACGAGCAGTACTTC
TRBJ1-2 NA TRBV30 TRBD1 CAWGQGADGYTF TGTGCCTGGGGACAGGGGGCGGATGGCTACACCTTC
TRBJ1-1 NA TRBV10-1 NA CASTEGTGTEAFF TGCGCCAGCACTGAGGGGACGGGCACTGAAGCTTTCTTT
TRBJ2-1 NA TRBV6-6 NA CASSYSGAEQFF TGTGCCAGCAGTTACTCCGGAGCGGAGCAGTTCTTC
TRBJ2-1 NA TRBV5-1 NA CASSFGRDLSYNEQFF TGCGCCAGCAGCTTTGGGCGGGACCTCTCCTACAATGAGCAGTTCTTC
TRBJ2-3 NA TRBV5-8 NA CASSLLPDTQYF TGTGCCAGCAGTCTACTCCCAGATACGCAGTATTTT
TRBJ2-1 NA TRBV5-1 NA CASSFGLALGNEQFF TGCGCCAGCAGCTTCGGGCTAGCGCTAGGCAATGAGCAGTTCTTC
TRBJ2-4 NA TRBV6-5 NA CASSYSAAGNIQYF TGTGCCAGCAGTTACTCAGCGGCAGGGAACATTCAGTACTTC